The next 16 T cell receptor beta chains were all read from a single sample in a study of control samples from healthy donors and cancer patients (dated by TCRdb to about 2020). Library construction relied on the immunoSEQ multiplex PCR assay. In TCRdb, the immuneACCESS table is reduced to in-frame sequences with V and J assigned. These tables do not hold every clone; where another copy was compared, an unresolved V gene accounts for under half, and the others remain unexplained. For this sample there are fewer than 200,000 clones; roughly 95% appear just once. The ten largest clonotypes hold over 3.5% of the sample. Sequenced material: blood. Receptors originate from a woman aged 60-75 years in good health.

This chain links TRBV19 with TRBJ2-1; 10 nucleotides line up with TRBD1. V gave up 4 bases and J gave up 6 bases; unmatched junction bases: 6. The germline V gene encodes CDR1 LNHDA and CDR2 SQIVND (reference sequence). The CDR3 loop spans 15 amino acids. CDR3 sequence reads: CASSTTGGAGNEQFF. The CDR3 DNA reads as TGTGCCAGTAGTACGACAGGGGGCGCCGGCAATGAGCAGTTCTTC.

The V gene is TRBV27, the J gene TRBJ1-1; D is uncertain. The CDR3 is made up of 14 amino acids. V shed 5 bases and J shed 1 base, with 11 bases lying between them. From germline, CDR1 is MNHEY and CDR2 SMNVEV (reference sequence). The CDR3: CASSVWAQNTEAFF. CDR3 coding DNA: TGTGCCAGCAGTGTATGGGCCCAGAACACTGAAGCTTTCTTT.

The genes are TRBV30 and TRBJ2-5; tentative D call: TRBD2 (6 bases). Per the germline V gene, CDR1 is GTSNPN and CDR2 is SVGIG (reference sequence). V was trimmed by 4 bases and J by 4 bases, leaving 10 bases between them. The CDR3 runs 12 residues. The CDR3 region is CAWTMGGETQYF. CDR3 DNA sequence: TGTGCCTGGACCATGGGGGGAGAGACCCAGTACTTC.

This rearrangement joins TRBV19 to TRBJ2-7; D tentatively fits TRBD1 or TRBD2 (5 bases each). The germline V gene has CDR1 LNHDA and CDR2 SQIVND (reference sequence). The CDR3 contains 13 residues. The V end was cut by 4 bases, the J end by 4 bases, with 11 bases between. CDR3 region: CASSTRGEYEQYF. The CDR3 DNA follows: TGTGCCAGTAGTACCCGAGGGGAGTACGAGCAGTACTTC.

The chain links TRBV7-2 to TRBJ2-3, with 7 bases identical to TRBD2. V was clipped by 5 bases and J by 1 base; unmatched bases: 15. This CDR3 spans 18 amino acids. CDR1 and CDR2 (germline): SGHTA, FQGNSA. CDR3 sequence (DNA): TGTGCCAGCAGCCTAGGTGGTTTGGGGGGGGTGGGCACAGATACGCAGTATTTT. It translates to CASSLGGLGGVGTDTQYF.

V is TRBV15 and J is TRBJ1-2; D ambiguous. There are 19 residues in the CDR3. Germline V gene sequence: CDR1 LNHNV, CDR2 YYDKDF (reference sequence). V lost 3 bases, J lost 4 bases, and 27 bases lay in between. CDR3 protein: CATSSPLGLLGVPIYGYTF. DNA of the CDR3: TGTGCCACCAGCAGCCCCCTAGGCCTCCTCGGGGTACCCATCTATGGCTACACCTTC.

In its sample, this clone was seen once. V and J are TRBV9 and TRBJ2-2, with TRBD2 identical over 13 bases. The CDR3 is 15 residues long. CDR1 is SGDLS, CDR2 YYNGEE, per germline. J was trimmed by 5 bases and V by 3 bases; bases with no gene match: 1. The CDR3 spells CASSELAGGTGELFF. The CDR3 bases are TGTGCCAGCAGCGAACTAGCGGGGGGGACCGGGGAGCTGTTTTTT.

The J gene is TRBJ1-1, the V gene TRBV20-1; D uncertain. Trimming cost V 3 bases and J 6 bases, with 11 bases left between them. This CDR3 is 12 amino acids long. The germline gives CDR1 DFQATT, CDR2 SNEGSKA (reference sequence). CDR3 residues: CSASTGRAEAFF. The CDR3 coding sequence is TGCAGTGCTAGTACGGGGAGAGCTGAAGCTTTCTTT.

Only one count was recorded for this clone. The rearrangement uses TRBV3-1 (or the pseudogene TRBV3-2) and TRBJ1-6; D is unresolved. This CDR3 is built from 14 residues. Germline V lookup: CDR1 LGHDT, CDR2 YNNKEL (reference sequence). Trimming pared 3 bases from V and 6 bases from J, leaving 9 bases between. CDR3 sequence reads: CASSQTVGNSPLHF. The CDR3 nucleotides are TGTGCCAGCAGCCAGACGGTCGGTAATTCACCCCTCCACTTT.

The rearrangement uses TRBV5-4 and TRBJ2-6; TRBD1 might be the D (6 bases). Germline loops: CDR1 SGHNT, CDR2 YYREEE (reference sequence). This CDR3 has 15 amino acids. Trimming pared 4 bases from V and 0 bases from J, leaving 8 bases between. The CDR3 nucleotides are TGTGCCAGCAGCCTGGACAGCTCTGGGGCCAACGTCCTGACTTTC. This gives the protein CASSLDSSGANVLTF.

This sequence joins TRBV28 and TRBJ1-5, with 7 nucleotides matching TRBD1. The length of the CDR3 is 15 residues. The V gene's germline CDR1 is MDHEN and CDR2 SYDVKM. The trim removed 5 bases at V and 3 bases at J, leaving 7 bases unmatched. The CDR3 DNA sequence: TGTGCCAGCAGTCCACTCGGACAGGACAATCAGCCCCAGCATTTT. It yields the protein CASSPLGQDNQPQHF.

The J gene is TRBJ2-7, the V gene TRBV5-4; 15 nucleotides match TRBD2. CDR1 is SGHNT and CDR2 is YYREEE in the germline V gene (reference sequence). CDR3 length: 17 amino acids. Trimming at V came to 4 bases and at J to 6 bases, leaving 11 bases not matched to a gene. The CDR3 region has the DNA TGTGCCAGCAGCACGGGACTAGCGGGGGGCTCGTTTTCCGAGCAGTACTTC. Its translation is CASSTGLAGGSFSEQYF.

This chain uses TRBV2 with TRBJ1-1; 9 bases are shared with TRBD1. The CDR3 sequence is 12 residues long. Germline assignment: CDR1 SNHLY and CDR2 FYNNEI. With V trimmed by 11 bases and J by 7 bases, 8 bases remained unmatched. The CDR3 bases are TGTGCCGGTCAAGGACAGGGGAATGAAGCTTTCTTT. It yields the protein CAGQGQGNEAFF.

The rearrangement links TRBV7-8 to TRBJ1-5; no definite D call. This CDR3 comprises 15 residues. Germline CDR1 SGHVS, CDR2 FQNEAQ. V gave up 1 base and J gave up 3 bases, with 10 bases separating them. Here the CDR3 reads CASSLVFGFNQPQHF. CDR3 coding DNA: TGTGCCAGCAGCTTAGTTTTTGGCTTCAATCAGCCCCAGCATTTT. Complete variable domain (other parts from reference TRBV7-8 and TRBJ1-5): GAGVSQSPRYKVAKRGQDVALRCDPISGHVSLFWYQQALGQGPEFLTYFQNEAQLDKSGLPSDRFFAERPEGSVSTLKIQRTQQEDSAVYLCASSLVFGFNQPQHFGDGTRLSIL.

The chain has TRBV9 and TRBJ2-3; D ambiguous. The CDR3 is 15 residues long. Trimming cost V 1 base and J 3 bases, with 12 bases left between them. CDR1 is SGDLS, CDR2 YYNGEE, per germline. This CDR3 reads CASSVSGVTTDTQYF. The CDR3 nucleotides read TGTGCCAGCAGCGTATCTGGGGTCACTACAGATACGCAGTATTTT.

The CDR3 loop is CASSFLQGNTEAFF. CDR3 nucleotides: TGTGCCAGCAGCTTTTTACAGGGGAACACTGAAGCTTTCTTT. V usage is TRBV5-6 and J usage is TRBJ1-1, with D possibly being TRBD1 (6 bases). V was cut by 2 bases and J by 1 base, with 9 bases left in between. Germline V gives CDR1 SGHDT, CDR2 YYEEEE. The CDR3 contains 14 residues.